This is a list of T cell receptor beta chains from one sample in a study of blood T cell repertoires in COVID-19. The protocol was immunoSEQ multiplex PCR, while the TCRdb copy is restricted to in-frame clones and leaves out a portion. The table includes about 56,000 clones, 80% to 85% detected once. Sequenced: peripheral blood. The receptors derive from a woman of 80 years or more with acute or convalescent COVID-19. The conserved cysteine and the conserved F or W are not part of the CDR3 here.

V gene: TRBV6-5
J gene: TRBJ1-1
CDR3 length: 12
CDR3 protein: ATREAAGNTEAF

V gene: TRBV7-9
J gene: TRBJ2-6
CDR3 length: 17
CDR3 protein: ASSRGVTGRLTGANVLT

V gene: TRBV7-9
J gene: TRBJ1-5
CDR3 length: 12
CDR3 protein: ASSFGTPNQPQH

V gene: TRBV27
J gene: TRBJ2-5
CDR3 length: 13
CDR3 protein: ASSSLAGGGETQY

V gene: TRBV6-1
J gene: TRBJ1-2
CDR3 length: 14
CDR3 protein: ASSEQGGIGNYGYT

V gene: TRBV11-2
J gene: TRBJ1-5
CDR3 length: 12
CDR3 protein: ASSLQGHNQPQH

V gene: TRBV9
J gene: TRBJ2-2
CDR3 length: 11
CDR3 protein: ASSVVSSGELF

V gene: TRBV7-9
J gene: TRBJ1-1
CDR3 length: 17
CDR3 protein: ASSLFRSTRQTLNTEAF

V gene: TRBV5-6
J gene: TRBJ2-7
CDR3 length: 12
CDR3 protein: ASSSRGGGYEQY

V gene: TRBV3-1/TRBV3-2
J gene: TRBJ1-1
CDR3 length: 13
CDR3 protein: ASSQDNGVRTEAF

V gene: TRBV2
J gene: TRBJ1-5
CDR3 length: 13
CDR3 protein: ASTLGQGFNQPQH

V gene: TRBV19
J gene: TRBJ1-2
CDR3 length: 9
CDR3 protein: ASSIGRGYT

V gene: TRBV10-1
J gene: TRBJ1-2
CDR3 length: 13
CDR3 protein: ASLLPGQGNYGYT

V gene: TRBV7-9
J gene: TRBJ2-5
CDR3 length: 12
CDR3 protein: ASSLFASEETQY

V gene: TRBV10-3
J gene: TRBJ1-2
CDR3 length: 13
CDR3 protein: AISESAGQGAGYT

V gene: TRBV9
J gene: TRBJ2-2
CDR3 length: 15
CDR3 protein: ASSVGAGGANTGELF

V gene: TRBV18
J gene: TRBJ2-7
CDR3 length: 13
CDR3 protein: ASSPTATGAHEQY

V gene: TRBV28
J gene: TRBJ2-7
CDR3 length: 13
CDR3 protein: ASSLLAGSFYEQY

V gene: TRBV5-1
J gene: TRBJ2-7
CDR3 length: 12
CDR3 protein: ASSPEVGFLEQY

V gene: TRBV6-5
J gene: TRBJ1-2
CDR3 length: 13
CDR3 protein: ASRRDTTWAYGYT

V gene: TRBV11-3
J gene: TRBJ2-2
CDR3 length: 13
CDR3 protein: ASSLATASTGELF

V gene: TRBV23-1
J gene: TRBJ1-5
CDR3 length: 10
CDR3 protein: ASSQGAQPQH

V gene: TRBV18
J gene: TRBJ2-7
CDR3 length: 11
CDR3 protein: ASSPPSEIAQY

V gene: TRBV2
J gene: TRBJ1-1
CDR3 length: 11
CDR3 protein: ASSQGQNTEAF

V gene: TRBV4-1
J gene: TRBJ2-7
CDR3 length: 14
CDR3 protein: ASSQDGAPGREEQY

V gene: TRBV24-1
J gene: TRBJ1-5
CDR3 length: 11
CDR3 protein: ATSGAGEQPQH

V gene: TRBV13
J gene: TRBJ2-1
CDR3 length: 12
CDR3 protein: ASRPTGDGTGEF

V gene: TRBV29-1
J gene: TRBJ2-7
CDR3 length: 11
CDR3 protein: SAGQGTSYEQY

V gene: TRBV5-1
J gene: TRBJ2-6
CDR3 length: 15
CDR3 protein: ASSLLVSISGANVLT

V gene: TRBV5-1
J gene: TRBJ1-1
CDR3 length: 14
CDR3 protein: ASSLTPGLSNTEAF

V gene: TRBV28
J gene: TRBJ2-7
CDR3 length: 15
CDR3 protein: ASSLWGSSYRGREQY

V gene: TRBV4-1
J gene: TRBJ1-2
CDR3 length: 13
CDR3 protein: ASSRGGAGKYGYT

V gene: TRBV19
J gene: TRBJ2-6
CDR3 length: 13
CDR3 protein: ASSPRTTGANVLT

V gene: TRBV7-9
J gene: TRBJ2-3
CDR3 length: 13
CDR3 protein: ASSLGQPRTDTQY

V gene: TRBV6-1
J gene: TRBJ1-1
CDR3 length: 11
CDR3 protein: ASRRGGDTEAF

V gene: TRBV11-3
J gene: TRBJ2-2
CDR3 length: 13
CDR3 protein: ASRPGQTHTGELF

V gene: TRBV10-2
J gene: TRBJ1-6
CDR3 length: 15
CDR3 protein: ASKNDYLQGSNSPLH

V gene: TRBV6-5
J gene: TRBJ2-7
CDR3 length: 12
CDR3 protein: ASSSRQGTYEQY

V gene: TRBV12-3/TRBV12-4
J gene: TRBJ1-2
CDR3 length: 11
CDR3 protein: ASSPQQPYGYT

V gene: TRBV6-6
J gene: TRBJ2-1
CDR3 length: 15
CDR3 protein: ASSRTATSGGSNEQF